This T cell receptor beta chain was sequenced in a study of siplizumab effects on memory and regulatory T cells. Assay: immunoSEQ multiplex PCR; the TCRdb copy retains only in-frame clones and omits some. Counted here are fewer than 130,000 clones, about nine tenths occurring once; the ten biggest clones make up about 1.5%. The receptor comes from a human donor in good health. Sequencing input: CD4+ T cells sorted from blood.

This chain's CDR3 is CASSLVKGRGEEKLFF. The CDR3 coding sequence is TGTGCCAGCAGCTTGGTTAAGGGACGAGGAGAAGAAAAACTGTTTTTT. The rearrangement uses TRBV5-5 and TRBJ1-4, with D perhaps matching TRBD1 (5 bases). V lost 0 bases, J lost 8 bases, and 17 bases lay in between. The CDR3 spans 16 residues. The germline CDR1 and CDR2 sequences are SGHKS and YYEKEE (reference sequence).